This TCR beta chain emerged from a study of tumor-infiltrating lymphocytes in localized non-small cell lung cancer. Turning to the study itself: Patients included smokers and never-smokers with various histologies, some sampled after neoadjuvant chemotherapy.

A remark on this clone: Its antigen remains unidentified.

The assay was immunoSEQ multiplex PCR, and TCRdb's table has in-frame clones only and misses some. The sample records more than 15,000 clones, approximately 68% being singletons. CDR1 SGHNT and CDR2 YENEEA come from the germline V gene. This CDR3 spans 18 amino acids. Unmatched junction bases numbered 14, after V lost 5 bases and J lost 5 bases. Study results and limitations: Available tissue quantity limited TCR sequencing to a patient subset. Tumors had more T cell infiltration than uninvolved lung, per TCRbeta sequencing and CD3 counts. Recurrence-free survival showed no association with tumor T-cell fraction.

Sample: lung tumor tissue. This clonotype was sampled from a human donor with non-small cell lung cancer. This sequence joins TRBV11-3 and TRBJ2-2, with 10 bases that match TRBD1. The CDR3 sequence is CASSPLTGGAGQTGELFF. In DNA form, the CDR3 reads TGTGCCAGCAGCCCCCTGACAGGGGGCGCAGGTCAAACCGGGGAGCTGTTTTTT.